The 16 T cell receptor beta chains reported below all come from one sample, sequenced in a study of Ad26.COV2.S vaccination and SARS-CoV-2 variants. Documented treatment: approximately 18 received Ad26.COV2.S at low or high dose, single or two shots; roughly five received placebo; per-sample allocation not given. Vaccine and placebo recipients were sampled on day 63 after the first injection. The repertoire was sequenced with immunoSEQ multiplex PCR; TCRdb's copy has only in-frame clones and lacks some. The repertoire consists of about 410,000 clones, with roughly nine tenths occurring once and the leading ten covering 3% to 4.5%. The source was peripheral blood, collected in a trial of Ad26.COV2.S vaccine versus placebo. The receptors were sampled from a person between 18 and 65 years old who received the Ad26.COV2.S COVID-19 vaccine or a placebo.

This clone has just one count. This chain connects TRBV21-1 to TRBJ2-2; TRBD2 reflects the table's D call only, with no check against the DNA. TRBV21-1 counts as a pseudogene. CDR3 size: 20 residues. The CDR3: CASSKSPGLAGGPGTGELFF. The CDR3 DNA sequence: TGTGCCAGCAGCAAAAGCCCGGGACTAGCGGGGGGGCCGGGCACCGGGGAGCTGTTTTTT.

The chain joins TRBV6-6 to TRBJ2-1; D may match TRBD1 or TRBD2 (5 bases each). The CDR3 is 12 residues long. Germline CDR1 is MNHNY and CDR2 is SVGAGI (reference sequence). The ends were cut back, 8 bases at V and 6 bases at J, with 11 bases in the middle. CDR3 in amino acids: CASLGDGNEQFF. The CDR3 DNA sequence: TGTGCCAGCTTGGGGGATGGCAATGAGCAGTTCTTC.

The rearrangement links TRBV5-1 to TRBJ1-2; a weak D match, TRBD1 (5 bases). The CDR3 has 13 residues. Trimming removed 0 bases from V and 8 bases from J, with 11 bases in between. Germline V CDR1 and CDR2: SGHRS, YFSETQ. CDR3 in amino acids: CASSLDWRGGYTF. The CDR3 nucleotides read TGCGCCAGCAGCTTGGATTGGCGGGGCGGCTACACCTTC.

J is TRBJ2-7 and V is TRBV19; 7 bases match TRBD2. This CDR3 spans 15 amino acids. The J segment lost 4 bases and the V segment lost 1 base, leaving 7 bases of the junction unmatched. From germline, CDR1 is LNHDA and CDR2 SQIVND (reference sequence). The CDR3 region has the DNA TGTGCCAGTAGTATAGGCCCCGGGACTAATTACGAGCAGTACTTC. This encodes CASSIGPGTNYEQYF. The complete variable domain, with remaining parts taken from reference TRBV19 and TRBJ2-7, reads DGGITQSPKYLFRKEGQNVTLSCEQNLNHDAMYWYRQDPGQGLRLIYYSQIVNDFQKGDIAEGYSVSREKKESFPLTVTSAQKNPTAFYLCASSIGPGTNYEQYFGPGTRLTVT.

The chain employs TRBV7-2 and TRBJ2-3, with no clear D. CDR1 and CDR2 (germline): SGHTA, FQGNSA. There are 17 residues in the CDR3. V was clipped by 1 base and J by 0 bases, with 14 bases between them. CDR3 coding DNA: TGTGCCAGCAGCTTAGGTCCCGCAGGCCCTAGCACAGATACGCAGTATTTT. Residues: CASSLGPAGPSTDTQYF.

This clone has just a few counts. The V and J genes are TRBV9 and TRBJ1-6, with TRBD1 as a possible D gene (5 bases). The CDR3 loop spans 13 amino acids. Trimming pared 3 bases from V and 9 bases from J, leaving 10 bases between. Germline CDR1 is SGDLS and CDR2 is YYNGEE. CDR3 residues: CASSAVGGSPLHF. As DNA, the CDR3 is TGTGCCAGCAGCGCTGTCGGGGGTTCACCCCTCCACTTT.

The chain couples TRBV6-5 to TRBJ2-2, with TRBD2 identical over 10 bases. CDR1 is MNHEY, CDR2 SVGAGI, per germline. Trimming cost V 3 bases and J 4 bases; bases outside gene matches: 5. CDR3 size: 16 residues. The CDR3 sequence: CASSYIAGGSTGELFF. The DNA for the CDR3 is TGTGCCAGCAGTTATATAGCGGGGGGTTCCACCGGGGAGCTGTTTTTT.

The chain carries TRBV2 and TRBJ2-3; 8 positions match TRBD2. After removal of 6 bases from V and 0 bases from J, the junction contained 5 bases not matched to a gene. This CDR3 comprises 15 residues. The germline gives CDR1 SNHLY, CDR2 FYNNEI. The CDR3 bases are TGTGCCAGCAGAAAACTAGCGGCTAGCACAGATACGCAGTATTTT. Translating it yields CASRKLAASTDTQYF. Using reference TRBV2 and TRBJ2-3 for the parts outside the CDR3, the full variable domain is EPEVTQTPSHQVTQMGQEVILRCVPISNHLYFYWYRQILGQKVEFLVSFYNNEISEKSEIFDDQFSVERPDGSNFTLKIRSTKLEDSAMYFCASRKLAASTDTQYFGPGTRLTVL.

This rearrangement joins TRBV7-9 to TRBJ2-7; D is undetermined. The V gene lost 2 bases and the J gene lost 4 bases, with 3 bases spanning the gap. The CDR3 contains 11 residues. Germline V gene data show CDR1 as SEHNR and CDR2 as FQNEAQ (reference sequence). In DNA form, the CDR3 reads TGTGCCAGCAGCTTACTTTACGAGCAGTACTTC. As protein: CASSLLYEQYF.

The chain joins TRBV6-5 to TRBJ2-6; 7 positions agree with TRBD1. Trimming took 5 bases from V and 4 from J; bases not matched to a gene: 5. Germline CDR1 and CDR2: MNHEY and SVGAGI. The CDR3 has 15 residues. The CDR3 sequence is CASSKQGTGANVLTF. Written as DNA, the CDR3 is TGTGCCAGCAGTAAACAGGGGACCGGGGCCAACGTCCTGACTTTC.

Remarks on this clone: One junction end disagrees with the germline gene, perhaps due to a read error. The J gene is TRBJ2-3, the V gene TRBV7-9, with 9 positions matching TRBD2. This CDR3 has 17 amino acids. Germline assignment: CDR1 SEHNR and CDR2 FQNEAQ (reference sequence). The CDR3 region has the DNA TGTGCCAGCAGCCCAGAACCCCTAGCGGGGACCACATATACGCAGTATTTT. This sequence encodes CASSPEPLAGTTYTQYF.

The J gene is TRBJ1-2, the V gene TRBV6-5; tentative D call: TRBD1 (6 bases). The CDR3 is 14 residues long. V was cut by 0 bases and J by 7 bases, with 12 bases left in between. Looked up from germline, CDR1 is MNHEY and CDR2 is SVGAGI. The CDR3 bases are TGTGCCAGCAGTTACTCTGCACAGGGTGTTGGCTACACCTTC. It codes for CASSYSAQGVGYTF.

The V call is TRBV5-8, the J call TRBJ1-2; possible D gene TRBD1, 5 bases. V was trimmed by 4 bases and J by 6 bases, leaving 16 bases between them. Per the germline V gene, CDR1 is SGHTS and CDR2 is YDEGEE. CDR3 size: 14 residues. Here the CDR3 reads CASSPRQKADGYTF. In DNA, the CDR3 is TGTGCCAGCAGCCCCAGACAGAAGGCGGATGGCTACACCTTC.

V usage is TRBV7-2 and J usage is TRBJ1-4; the D gene is possibly TRBD1 (5 bases). This CDR3 is 15 amino acids long. CDR1 is SGHTA and CDR2 is FQGNSA in the germline V gene. Between the trimmed V and J ends, which lost 5 bases and 5 bases, there was a span of 15 bases. The CDR3 is CASSIETATNEKLFF. CDR3 bases: TGTGCCAGCAGCATAGAGACAGCGACGAATGAAAAACTGTTTTTT.

The rearrangement joins TRBV19 to TRBJ2-1, with D possibly TRBD2 on 5 matching bases. CDR3 length: 15 residues. The V end lost 3 bases, the J end lost 4 bases, and 13 bases lay between the germline ends. Germline V gene lookup returns CDR1 LNHDA and CDR2 SQIVND (reference sequence). The CDR3 loop reads CASSILEPGYNEQFF. In nucleotides, the CDR3 is TGTGCCAGTAGTATCCTGGAGCCGGGGTACAATGAGCAGTTCTTC.

In DNA, the CDR3 is TGTGCCAGCGAGCCGGGACTACAAGAGACCCAGTACTTC. The encoded protein is CASEPGLQETQYF. The chain recombines TRBV6-5 with TRBJ2-5, with 7 bases matching TRBD2. Germline trimming cut 8 bases from V and 2 bases from J; bases unmatched to any gene: 5. This CDR3 contains 13 residues. Germline V gene data show CDR1 as MNHEY and CDR2 as SVGAGI.